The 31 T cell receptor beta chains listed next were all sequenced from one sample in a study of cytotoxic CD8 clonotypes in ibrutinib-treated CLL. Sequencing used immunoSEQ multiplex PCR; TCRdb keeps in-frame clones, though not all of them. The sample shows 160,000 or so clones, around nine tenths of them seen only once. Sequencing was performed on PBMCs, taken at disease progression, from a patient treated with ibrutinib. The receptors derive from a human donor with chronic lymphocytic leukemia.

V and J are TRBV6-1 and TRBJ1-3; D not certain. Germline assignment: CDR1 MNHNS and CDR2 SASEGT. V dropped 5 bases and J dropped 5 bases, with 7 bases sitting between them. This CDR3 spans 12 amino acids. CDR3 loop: CASSIDRNTIYF. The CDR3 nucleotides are TGTGCCAGCAGTATCGACAGAAACACCATATATTTT.

CDR3 sequence reads: CASSPRTRGVAFF. CDR3 bases: TGTGCCAGTAGTCCCCGGACACGGGGCGTAGCTTTCTTT. This rearrangement joins TRBV19 to TRBJ1-1; D possibly corresponds to TRBD1 (5 bases). CDR1 LNHDA and CDR2 SQIVND come from the germline V gene (reference sequence). This CDR3 has 13 amino acids. V was shortened by 5 bases and J by 10 bases, with 17 bases between the two germline ends.

In nucleotides, the CDR3 is TGTGCCAGTAGCATCCTCGGGGGAAACACCATATATTTT. Amino acid sequence: CASSILGGNTIYF. V and J are TRBV19 and TRBJ1-3; D uncertain. Germline V lookup: CDR1 LNHDA, CDR2 SQIVND (reference sequence). The CDR3 totals 13 residues. Trimming stripped 6 bases from V and 4 bases from J, with 10 bases between.

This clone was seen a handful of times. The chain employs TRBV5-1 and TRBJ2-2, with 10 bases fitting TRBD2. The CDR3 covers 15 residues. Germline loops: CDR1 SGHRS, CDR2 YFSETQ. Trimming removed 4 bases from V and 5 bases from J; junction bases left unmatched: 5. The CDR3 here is CASSPGLARTGELFF. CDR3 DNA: TGCGCCAGCAGCCCGGGACTAGCGAGGACCGGGGAGCTGTTTTTT.

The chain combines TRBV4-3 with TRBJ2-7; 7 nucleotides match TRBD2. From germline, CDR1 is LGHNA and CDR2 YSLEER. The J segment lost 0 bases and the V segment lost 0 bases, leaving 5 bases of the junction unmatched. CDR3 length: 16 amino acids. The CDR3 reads CASSQDSSGASYEQYF. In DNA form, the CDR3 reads TGCGCCAGCAGCCAAGACTCTAGCGGAGCCTCCTACGAGCAGTACTTC.

CDR3 residues: CASSRVGQGSGELFF. The DNA for the CDR3 is TGTGCCAGCAGCCGTGTCGGACAGGGATCCGGGGAGCTGTTTTTT. The chain combines TRBV4-2 with TRBJ2-2; 8 bases are shared with TRBD1. Germline lookup yields CDR1 LGHNA and CDR2 YNFKEQ. The CDR3 extends over 15 amino acids. After removal of 4 bases from V and 6 bases from J, the junction contained 7 bases not matched to a gene.

CDR3 sequence reads: CASRELAGNNEQFF. Written as DNA, the CDR3 is TGCGCCAGCAGGGAGCTAGCGGGTAACAATGAGCAGTTCTTC. V usage is TRBV10-2 and J usage is TRBJ2-1; 8 bases match TRBD2. This CDR3 spans 14 amino acids. V shed 6 bases, J shed 5 bases, and the junction held 6 bases outside the gene matches. The germline CDR1 and CDR2 sequences are WSHSY and SAAADI.

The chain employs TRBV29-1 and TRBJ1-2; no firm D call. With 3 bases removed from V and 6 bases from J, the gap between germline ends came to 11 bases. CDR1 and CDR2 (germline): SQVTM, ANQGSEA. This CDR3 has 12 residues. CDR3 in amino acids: CSVDDGGDGYTF. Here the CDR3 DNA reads TGCAGCGTTGACGATGGTGGTGATGGCTACACCTTC.

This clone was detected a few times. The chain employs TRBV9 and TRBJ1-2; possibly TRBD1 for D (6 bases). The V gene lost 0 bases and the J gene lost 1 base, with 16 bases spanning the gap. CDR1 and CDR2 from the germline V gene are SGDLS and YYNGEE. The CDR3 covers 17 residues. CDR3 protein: CASSVESEAGDNYGYTF. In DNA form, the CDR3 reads TGTGCCAGCAGCGTAGAAAGTGAGGCAGGGGATAACTATGGCTACACCTTC.

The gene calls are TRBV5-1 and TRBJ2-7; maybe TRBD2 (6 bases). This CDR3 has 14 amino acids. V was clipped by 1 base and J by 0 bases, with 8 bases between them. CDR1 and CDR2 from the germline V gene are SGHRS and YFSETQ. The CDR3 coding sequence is TGCGCCAGCAGCTTGTCCGGGAGCTCCTACGAGCAGTACTTC. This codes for CASSLSGSSYEQYF. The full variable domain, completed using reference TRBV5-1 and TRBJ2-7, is KAGVTQTPRYLIKTRGQQVTLSCSPISGHRSVSWYQQTPGQGLQFLFEYFSETQRNKGNFPGRFSGRQFSNSRSEMNVSTLELGDSALYLCASSLSGSSYEQYFGPGTRLTVT.

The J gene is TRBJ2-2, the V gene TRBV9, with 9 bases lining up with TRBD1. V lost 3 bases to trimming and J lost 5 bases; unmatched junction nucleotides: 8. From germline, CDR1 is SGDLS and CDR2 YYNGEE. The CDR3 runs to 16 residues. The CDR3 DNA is TGTGCCAGCAGCGATACGACAGGGGGGTTTACCGGGGAGCTGTTTTTT. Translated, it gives CASSDTTGGFTGELFF.

As DNA, the CDR3 is TGTGCCAGCAGACCTACAGGGGGCTACGAGCAGTACTTC. Translated: CASRPTGGYEQYF. The V and J genes are TRBV6-1 and TRBJ2-7; 8 positions agree with TRBD1. The V gene end was trimmed by 6 bases and the J gene end by 3 bases; junction bases not matched to a gene: 4. Per the germline V gene, CDR1 is MNHNS and CDR2 is SASEGT. The CDR3 totals 13 residues.

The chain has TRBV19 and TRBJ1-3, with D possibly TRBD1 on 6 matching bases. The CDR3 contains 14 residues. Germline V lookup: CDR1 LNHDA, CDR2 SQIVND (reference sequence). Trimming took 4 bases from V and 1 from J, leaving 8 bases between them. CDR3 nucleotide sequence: TGTGCCAGTAGTAAAGACAGGTCTGGAAACACCATATATTTT. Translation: CASSKDRSGNTIYF.

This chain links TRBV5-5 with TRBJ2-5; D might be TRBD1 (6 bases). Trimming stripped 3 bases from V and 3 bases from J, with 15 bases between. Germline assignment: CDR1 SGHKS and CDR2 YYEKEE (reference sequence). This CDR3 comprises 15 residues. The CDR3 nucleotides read TGTGCCAGCAGCTACGACGACAGGTGGGAAGAGACCCAGTACTTC. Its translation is CASSYDDRWEETQYF.

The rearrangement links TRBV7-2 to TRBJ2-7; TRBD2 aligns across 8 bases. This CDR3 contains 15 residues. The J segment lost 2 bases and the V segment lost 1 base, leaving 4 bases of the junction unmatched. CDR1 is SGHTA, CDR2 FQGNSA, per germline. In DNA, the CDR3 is TGTGCCAGCAGCTTAGTGTATAGCGGGACCTACGAGCAGTACTTC. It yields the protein CASSLVYSGTYEQYF.

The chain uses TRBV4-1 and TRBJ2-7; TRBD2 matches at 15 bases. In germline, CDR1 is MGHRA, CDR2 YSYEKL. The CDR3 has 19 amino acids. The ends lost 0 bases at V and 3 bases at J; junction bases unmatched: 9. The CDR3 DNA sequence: TGCGCCAGCAGCCAAGAGGGACTAGCGGGAGGAGTAACGGGCTACGAGCAGTACTTC. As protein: CASSQEGLAGGVTGYEQYF.

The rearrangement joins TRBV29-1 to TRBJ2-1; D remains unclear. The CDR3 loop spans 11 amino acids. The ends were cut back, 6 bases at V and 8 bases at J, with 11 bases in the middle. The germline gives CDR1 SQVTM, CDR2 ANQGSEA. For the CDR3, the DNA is TGCAGCGTCCGCCTAGGACATGAGCAGTTCTTC. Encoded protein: CSVRLGHEQFF.

The CDR3 region is CASRPGQWNEKLFF. The CDR3 DNA follows: TGTGCCAGTAGGCCGGGACAGTGGAATGAAAAACTGTTTTTT. This rearrangement joins TRBV19 to TRBJ1-4; 7 bases fit TRBD1. Germline V gives CDR1 LNHDA, CDR2 SQIVND (reference sequence). CDR3 length: 14 residues. V trimming: 6 bases; J trimming: 5 bases; junction bases outside the gene matches: 6.

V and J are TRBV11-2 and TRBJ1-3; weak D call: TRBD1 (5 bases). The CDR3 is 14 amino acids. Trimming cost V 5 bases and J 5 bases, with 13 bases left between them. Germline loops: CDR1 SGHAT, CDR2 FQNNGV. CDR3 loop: CASSQWGFRNTIYF. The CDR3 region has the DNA TGTGCCAGCAGCCAGTGGGGCTTCAGAAACACCATATATTTT.

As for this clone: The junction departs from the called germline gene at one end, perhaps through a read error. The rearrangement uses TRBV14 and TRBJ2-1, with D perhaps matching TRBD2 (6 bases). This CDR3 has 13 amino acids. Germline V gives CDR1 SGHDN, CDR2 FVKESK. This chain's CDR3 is CASSQDLSSGLIF. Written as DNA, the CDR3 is TGTGCCAGCAGCCAAGATCTTTCCAGCGGGTTGATCTTC.

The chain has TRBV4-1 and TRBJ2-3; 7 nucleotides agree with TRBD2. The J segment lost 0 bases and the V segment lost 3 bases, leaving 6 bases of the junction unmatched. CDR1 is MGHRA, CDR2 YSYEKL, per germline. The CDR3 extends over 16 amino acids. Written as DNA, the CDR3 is TGCGCCAGCAGCCACCTAGCGGAATCTAGCACAGATACGCAGTATTTT. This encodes CASSHLAESSTDTQYF.

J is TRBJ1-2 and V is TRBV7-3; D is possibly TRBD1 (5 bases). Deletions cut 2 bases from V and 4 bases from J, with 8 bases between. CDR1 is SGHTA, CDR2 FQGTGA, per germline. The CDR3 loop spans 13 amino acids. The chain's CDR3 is CASSLGGAYGYTF. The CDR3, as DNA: TGTGCCAGCAGCTTAGGGGGTGCCTATGGCTACACCTTC.

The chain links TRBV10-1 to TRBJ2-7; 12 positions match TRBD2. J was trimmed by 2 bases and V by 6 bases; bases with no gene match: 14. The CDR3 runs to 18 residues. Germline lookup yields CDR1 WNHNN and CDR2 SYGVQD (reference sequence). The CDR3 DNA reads TGCGCCAGCAGGGAACGGACTATAAGACTAGCGGGGGCCTACGAGCAGTACTTC. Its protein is CASRERTIRLAGAYEQYF.

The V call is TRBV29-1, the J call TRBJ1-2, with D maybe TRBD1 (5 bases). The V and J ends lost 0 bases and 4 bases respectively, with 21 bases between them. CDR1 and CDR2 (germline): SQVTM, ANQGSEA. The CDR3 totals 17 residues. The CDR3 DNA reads TGCAGCGTTGAAGACTGGGGCAGGGTCGTTATTGGCTATGGCTACACCTTC. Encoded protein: CSVEDWGRVVIGYGYTF.

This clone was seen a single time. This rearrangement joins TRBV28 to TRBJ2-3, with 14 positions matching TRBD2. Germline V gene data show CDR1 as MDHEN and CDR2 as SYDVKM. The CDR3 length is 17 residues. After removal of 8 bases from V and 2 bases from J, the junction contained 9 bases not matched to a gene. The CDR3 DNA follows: TGTGCCAGCGGACTAGCGGGAGGAGCTCGGGTCACAGATACGCAGTATTTT. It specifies CASGLAGGARVTDTQYF.

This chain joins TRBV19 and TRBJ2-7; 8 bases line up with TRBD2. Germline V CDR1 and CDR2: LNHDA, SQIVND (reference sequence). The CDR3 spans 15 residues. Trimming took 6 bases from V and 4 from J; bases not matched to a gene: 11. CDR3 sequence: CASSLREGGRYEQYF. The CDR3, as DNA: TGTGCCAGTAGCCTCCGGGAGGGAGGAAGGTACGAGCAGTACTTC.

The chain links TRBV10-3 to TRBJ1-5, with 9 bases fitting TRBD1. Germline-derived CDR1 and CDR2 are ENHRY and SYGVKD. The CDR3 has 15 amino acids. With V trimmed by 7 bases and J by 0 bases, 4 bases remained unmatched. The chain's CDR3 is CAITGQGNSNQPQHF. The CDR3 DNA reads TGTGCCATCACCGGACAGGGGAATAGCAATCAGCCCCAGCATTTT.

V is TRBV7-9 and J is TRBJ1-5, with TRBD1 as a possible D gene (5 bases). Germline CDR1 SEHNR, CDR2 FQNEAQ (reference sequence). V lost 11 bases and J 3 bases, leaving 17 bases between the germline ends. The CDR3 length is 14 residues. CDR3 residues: CAVSRDGDNQPQHF. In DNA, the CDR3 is TGTGCCGTTTCCCGGGACGGGGACAATCAGCCCCAGCATTTT.

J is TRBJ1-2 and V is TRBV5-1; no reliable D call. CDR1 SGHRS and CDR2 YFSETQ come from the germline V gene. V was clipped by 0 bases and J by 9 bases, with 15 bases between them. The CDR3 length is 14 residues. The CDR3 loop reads CASSLDSLGGSYTF. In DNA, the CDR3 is TGCGCCAGCAGCTTGGATTCCTTGGGAGGGAGCTACACCTTC.

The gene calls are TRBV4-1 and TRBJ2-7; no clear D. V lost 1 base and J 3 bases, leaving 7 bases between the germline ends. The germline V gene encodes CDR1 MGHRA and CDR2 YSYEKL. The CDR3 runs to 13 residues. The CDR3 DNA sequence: TGCGCCAGCAGCCAAGTACCCAACTACGAGCAGTACTTC. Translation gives CASSQVPNYEQYF.

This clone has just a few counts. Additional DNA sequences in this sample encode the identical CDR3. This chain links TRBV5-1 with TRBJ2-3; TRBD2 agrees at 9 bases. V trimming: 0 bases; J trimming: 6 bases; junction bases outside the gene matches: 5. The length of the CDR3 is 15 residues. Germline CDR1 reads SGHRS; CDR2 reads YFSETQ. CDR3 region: CASSLALAGTDTQYF. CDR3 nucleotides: TGCGCCAGCAGCTTGGCGCTAGCGGGAACGGATACGCAGTATTTT.